The clone carrying this T cell receptor beta chain was found a few times. The CDR3 loop spans 15 amino acids. The V gene's germline CDR1 is LGHNA and CDR2 YSLEER. With 3 bases clipped from V and 0 bases from J, the junction kept 1 base outside the gene matches. This entry belongs to a study of blood T cell repertoires in COVID-19. Looking at the study overall: Whether acute or convalescent, the COVID-19 samples came from the United States, Italy and Spain. From T cells, B-cell-depleted T cells, or PBMCs came the material, which was cDNA or gDNA.

Original processing methods: Estimated nucleated cell counts came from reference gene primer amplification. The repertoire was sequenced with immunoSEQ multiplex PCR; TCRdb's copy has only in-frame clones and lacks some. That table is the source of V, J and clone size, and D and trimming were worked out from the DNA. The data hold around 280,000 clones, with 88% observed a single time. Sequences were obtained from peripheral blood. The rearrangement links TRBV4-3 to TRBJ2-2; 7 bases agree with TRBD1. The clonotype comes from a woman in her 30s with COVID-19, enrolled during active disease. DNA for the CDR3: TGCGCCAGCAGCCAGGGGACAGCGAACACCGGGGAGCTGTTTTTT. Translating gives CASSQGTANTGELFF.